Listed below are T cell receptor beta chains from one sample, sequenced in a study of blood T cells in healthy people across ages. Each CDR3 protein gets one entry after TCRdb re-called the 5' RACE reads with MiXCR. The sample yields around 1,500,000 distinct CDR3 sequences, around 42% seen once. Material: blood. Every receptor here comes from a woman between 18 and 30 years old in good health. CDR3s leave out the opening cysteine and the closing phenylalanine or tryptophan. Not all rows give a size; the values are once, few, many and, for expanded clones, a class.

ASSSTTQIYEQY	few	TRBV5-1	TRBJ2-7	12
ASRPDVLMNTEAF	.	TRBV27	TRBJ1-1	13
ASSSMGAGGTDTQY	.	TRBV27	TRBJ2-3	14
ASSIARGNTEAF	.	TRBV19	TRBJ1-1	12
GKTGNYNEQF	few	TRBV20-1	TRBJ2-1	10
ASSLGVQGDPNNEQF	.	TRBV7-9	TRBJ2-1	15
SASPKKTATSYEQY	.	TRBV20-1	TRBJ2-7	14
AISEPHSGGFSETQY	.	TRBV10-3	.	15
ASSLSAARDTQY	.	TRBV27	TRBJ2-3	12
ASSLFGGSSYNEQF	many	TRBV12-3/TRBV12-4	TRBJ2-1	14
ASSPTAENNEKLF	.	TRBV18	TRBJ1-4	13
ASSHGTGAYGQY	.	TRBV5-1	TRBJ2-4	12
ASSDIRETQY	once	TRBV6-6	.	10
ASSSPGSGPDTQY	few	TRBV7-3	TRBJ2-3	13
ASSSRWGTGELF	.	TRBV7-2	TRBJ2-2	12
ASSRQTPGYT	many	TRBV28	TRBJ1-2	10
AIRSENQPQH	.	TRBV10-3	TRBJ1-5	10
SARDLLAGDPAYNEQF	once	TRBV20-1	TRBJ2-1	16
ASTSEGTAPAGEQY	.	TRBV2	TRBJ2-7	14
ASSLAAGASSTDTQY	.	TRBV5-1	TRBJ2-3	15
SVAGLGQGELF	.	TRBV20-1	TRBJ2-2	11
ASSTSDRGLGEKLF	.	TRBV6-1	TRBJ1-4	14
ASSLTGEGGVSYNEQF	few	TRBV12-3/TRBV12-4	TRBJ2-1	16
PVDSRPYEQF	.	TRBV21-1	TRBJ2-1	10
ASSPPGLGLEETQY	.	TRBV9	TRBJ2-5	14
SPSAPGTRDEKLF	.	TRBV20-1	TRBJ1-4	13
ASSEALPAGALYNEQF	.	TRBV6-1	TRBJ2-1	16
ASSLGLRRQETQY	.	TRBV11-2	TRBJ2-5	13
ASSPTGPDEQF	.	TRBV7-3	TRBJ2-1	11
AIASGGYTDTQY	.	TRBV10-3	TRBJ2-3	12
ASSQDRAGTTNIYEQY	.	TRBV3-1	.	16
ASSLLDREAF	.	TRBV13	TRBJ1-1	10
ASSPGTRKETQY	.	TRBV5-1	TRBJ2-5	12
ASSLDRQTTGNIQY	many	TRBV7-2	TRBJ2-4	14
ASRSGGSSYNEQF	.	TRBV7-2	TRBJ2-1	13
ASRTGLAGAF	.	TRBV6-1	TRBJ1-1	10
ASSLTGKGYEQY	.	TRBV27	.	12
ASSTRLAGGHNEQF	.	TRBV13	TRBJ2-1	14
ASSAHRTDEQY	.	TRBV2	TRBJ2-7	11
ASSRGPPRLEQF	few	TRBV7-9	TRBJ2-1	12
ASSRLAGPSYEQY	few	TRBV19	TRBJ2-7	13
ASSGGDSLNTEAF	.	TRBV5-1	TRBJ1-1	13
ASSQGTGPSYNEQF	.	TRBV4-1	TRBJ2-1	14
ASSLADRQGEEDEQY	few	TRBV7-9	TRBJ2-7	15
ASSLAYRGNTEAF	.	TRBV7-2	TRBJ1-1	13
ASSFWGGLAGANEQF	few	TRBV12-3/TRBV12-4	TRBJ2-1	15
AISEPEVGETQY	few	TRBV10-3	TRBJ2-5	12
ASSSIREGAEQY	few	TRBV4-1	.	12
ASSFTLAGGRTDTQY	.	TRBV12-3/TRBV12-4	TRBJ2-3	15
ASSQVGLAIDTQY	few	TRBV4-1	TRBJ2-3	13